These 9 T cell receptor beta chains were all obtained from the same sample, sequenced in a study of blood T cells in healthy people across ages. PCR was performed a second time for about 6 to 12 cycles using a sample-barcoded 5' primer and a J-beta primer mix. A single record per CDR3 protein comes from TCRdb applying MiXCR to the 5' RACE reads. Of some 860,000 distinct CDR3 sequences listed, around three fifths were seen once; the top ten hold around 24%. The sequencing sample was made of blood. These receptors were taken from a man aged 35-49 years in good health.

V is TRBV7-9 and J is TRBJ2-4; 11 bases agree with TRBD2. Matching the DNA end better, TRBJ2-5 makes the J call doubtful. The CDR3 covers 14 residues. The germline CDR1 and CDR2 sequences are SEHNR and FQNEAQ (reference sequence). The DNA for the CDR3 is TGTGCCAGCGGAACTAGCGGGAGCAGAGAGACCCAGTACTTC. This codes for CASGTSGSRETQYF.

As DNA, the CDR3 is TGTGCCAGCAGCCAAACAAGCAGGTCAGGGCGCGCGCAGTATTTT. Its protein is CASSQTSRSGRAQYF. The V call is TRBV6-1, the J call TRBJ2-3; D perhaps matches TRBD1 (5 bases). Germline V gives CDR1 MNHNS, CDR2 SASEGT. V lost 6 bases to trimming and J lost 10 bases, with 23 bases between them. This CDR3 has 15 amino acids.

V usage is TRBV24-1 and J usage is TRBJ2-3; 9 bases line up with TRBD2. V trimming: 4 bases; J trimming: 4 bases; junction bases outside the gene matches: 5. This CDR3 is 15 amino acids long. CDR1 and CDR2 from the germline V gene are KGHDR and SFDVKD. The CDR3 sequence: CATSETGLASDTQYF. The CDR3 DNA is TGTGCCACCAGTGAAACGGGACTAGCCTCAGATACGCAGTATTTT.

This clonotype occurred a few times. V gene TRBV4-3 combines with J gene TRBJ2-3; TRBD2 matches 14 bases. V lost 6 bases, J lost 4 bases, and 9 bases stayed unmatched. The CDR3 spans 17 residues. CDR1 is LGHNA, CDR2 YSLEER, per germline. The CDR3 sequence: CASSLEGTSGSADTQYF. As DNA, the CDR3 is TGCGCCAGCAGTCTAGAGGGGACTAGCGGGAGCGCAGATACGCAGTATTTT.

The rearrangement uses TRBV7-9 and TRBJ1-1; 8 nucleotides line up with TRBD1. The trim removed 5 bases at V and 5 bases at J, leaving 10 bases unmatched. This CDR3 is 15 amino acids long. The germline V gene encodes CDR1 SEHNR and CDR2 FQNEAQ (reference sequence). Here the CDR3 reads CASSARQGQGTEAFF. The CDR3, as DNA: TGTGCCAGCAGCGCCAGACAGGGGCAGGGGACTGAAGCTTTCTTT. Based on the CDR3 plus reference TRBV7-9 and TRBJ1-1, the full variable domain is DTGVSQNPRHKITKRGQNVTFRCDPISEHNRLYWYRQTLGQGPEFLTYFQNEAQLEKSRLLSDRFSAERPKGSFSTLEIQRTEQGDSAMYLCASSARQGQGTEAFFGQGTRLTVV.

The V call is TRBV9, the J call TRBJ2-7, with 7 positions matching TRBD1. From germline, CDR1 is SGDLS and CDR2 YYNGEE. V gave up 4 bases and J gave up 0 bases; unmatched junction bases: 7. The CDR3 sequence is 15 residues long. CDR3 in amino acids: CASSSGGYASYEQYF. CDR3 nucleotide sequence: TGTGCCAGCAGCTCAGGGGGATATGCCTCCTACGAGCAGTACTTC.

The chain recombines TRBV6-6 with TRBJ1-6; 8 bases are shared with TRBD1. Germline trimming cut 7 bases from V and 10 bases from J; bases unmatched to any gene: 6. CDR1 is MNHNY and CDR2 is SVGAGI in the germline V gene (reference sequence). CDR3 length: 13 residues. In DNA form, the CDR3 reads TGTGCCAGCATCCGGACAGGGAACTCACCCCTCCACTTT. Its translation is CASIRTGNSPLHF.

This clonotype was picked up one time. The chain combines TRBV20-1 with TRBJ2-5; 7 bases are shared with TRBD2. The junction had 2 bases not matched to a gene; V was cut back by 1 base and J by 0 bases. Germline CDR1 is DFQATT and CDR2 is SNEGSKA (reference sequence). The CDR3 covers 14 residues. CDR3 amino acids: CSARVRGYQETQYF. Written as DNA, the CDR3 is TGCAGTGCTAGAGTGCGGGGGTACCAAGAGACCCAGTACTTC.

The chain couples TRBV29-1 to TRBJ2-5; 7 nucleotides align to TRBD1. This CDR3 spans 13 amino acids. Losses at the gene ends were 5 bases for V and 11 bases for J; bases not matched to a gene: 14. Germline V gene sequence: CDR1 SQVTM, CDR2 ANQGSEA. This CDR3 is CSVRRGSYNEQYF. The DNA for the CDR3 is TGCAGCGTTCGCAGGGGGTCCTACAATGAGCAGTACTTC.